This TCR beta chain is drawn from a study of post-analysis software for immune sequencing data. Study-wide points: The five TRBV segments detected at higher frequency in patients than in controls included TRBV5-6, TRBV5-1 and TRBV20-1.

A word on this clonotype: Its antigen is still unknown.

The germline gives CDR1 SGHRS, CDR2 YFSETQ. The CDR3 spans 15 residues. V gave up 3 bases and J gave up 0 bases; unmatched junction bases: 6. Unique molecular identifiers had been added to the TCR beta cDNA libraries. One entry per CDR3 protein, called by TCRdb with MiXCR from the PCR reads. The profile covers about 400,000 distinct CDR3 sequences, with 30% to 45% appearing a single time and about an eighth taken by the ten largest. The TCR comes from a girl aged 5 to 17 with multiple sclerosis. Sequenced material: blood. The chain is built from TRBV5-1 and TRBJ2-7; TRBD1 matches at 7 bases. The CDR3 protein is CASSSVQGISYEQYF. The CDR3 bases are TGCGCCAGCAGCTCTGTACAGGGGATCTCCTACGAGCAGTACTTC.